This TCR beta chain was sequenced in a study of early stage breast cancer tumors. Study in general: Roughly 9.4-fold was the mean read coverage per sample. Study results and caveats: In 14 of 16 patients, blood comparison separated tumor from normal breast. Functional markers like CD4, CD8 and FOXP3 were missed in bulk sequencing.

With 4 bases removed from V and 4 bases from J, the gap between germline ends came to 14 bases. Germline CDR1 SGHVS, CDR2 FQNEAQ. This CDR3 has 15 residues. Each sample had two DNA replicates, 0.45 to 0.65 ug blood or about 1.5 ug tissue. Sequencing was performed with immunoSEQ multiplex PCR; in TCRdb, only in-frame clones are kept and a portion is missing. The profile shows about 46,000 clones, around 80% of them singletons. This clone was counted between two and nine times. The antigen remains unidentified. V usage is TRBV7-8 and J usage is TRBJ1-3; D unresolved. The sequenced sample consisted of blood. This clonotype was sampled from a person aged 35-50 years with breast cancer. The CDR3 reads CASSSNNRAGNTIYF. The CDR3 DNA reads as TGTGCCAGCAGCTCCAATAATAGGGCCGGAAACACCATATATTTT.